This TCR beta chain was found in a study of cytomegalovirus exposure and HLA in healthy donors. With 60 Vbeta and 13 Jbeta primers, the PCR was carried out. TCRdb keeps only in-frame clones here, not all; method: immunoSEQ multiplex PCR. This sample yields 150,000 to 200,000 clones, of which 80% to 90% are seen a single time; under 2% belongs to the top ten. Study findings and constraints: Presence/absence analysis assumed near-uniform sequencing depth across donors.

A remark on this clone: Its specificity is not known.

The origin of this receptor is a man in his forties in good health and CMV-seropositive. Sequenced sample: PBMCs.

The CDR3 region has the DNA TGTGCCAGCAGCGTAGCGGCCTTCCAGGGGGGCTACACCTTC. This codes for CASSVAAFQGGYTF. The chain carries TRBV9 and TRBJ1-2; D is possibly TRBD1 (6 bases). This CDR3 contains 14 residues. Germline lookup yields CDR1 SGDLS and CDR2 YYNGEE. Trimming shortened V by 0 bases and J by 8 bases, and 14 bases separated the two germline ends.